What follows are 15 T cell receptor beta chains derived from one specimen sequenced in a study of blood T cell repertoires in COVID-19 (dated by TCRdb to 2020 to 2021). The library was obtained by the immunoSEQ multiplex PCR assay. TCRdb retrieved this table from immuneACCESS and kept in-frame rearrangements only. Not all clones are present; in checked studies, unresolved V genes account for under half, and no reason is known for the remainder. In this sample the table shows over 150,000 clones, approximately 84% of which occur a single time. The top ten clonotypes cover roughly 8.3% of the sample. Sequenced sample: peripheral blood. The receptors stem from a woman in her sixties with COVID-19, enrolled during active disease.

The chain couples TRBV12-3 or TRBV12-4 to TRBJ2-5; a possible D gene is TRBD2 (5 bases). There are 12 residues in the CDR3. Deletions cut 6 bases from V and 3 bases from J, with 8 bases between. This CDR3 is CASRAGKETQYF. In DNA, the CDR3 is TGTGCCAGCAGGGCCGGGAAAGAGACCCAGTACTTC.

The chain employs TRBV5-1 and TRBJ2-1; D gene unclear. Germline V gives CDR1 SGHRS, CDR2 YFSETQ. The CDR3 runs to 13 residues. Trimming took 0 bases from V and 9 from J, leaving 10 bases between them. The chain's CDR3 is CASSLALVAEQFF. Written as DNA, the CDR3 is TGCGCCAGCAGCTTGGCCTTAGTCGCTGAGCAGTTCTTC.

The V call is TRBV9, the J call TRBJ1-1; TRBD1 might be the D (6 bases). The CDR3 totals 15 residues. Trimming stripped 0 bases from V and 1 base from J, with 10 bases between. Germline CDR1 is SGDLS and CDR2 is YYNGEE. CDR3 coding DNA: TGTGCCAGCAGCGTAGGGACAGACCGGAACACTGAAGCTTTCTTT. It specifies CASSVGTDRNTEAFF.

This rearrangement joins TRBV5-1 to TRBJ1-1, with 7 bases identical to TRBD1. J gave up 3 bases and V 7 bases, and 9 bases lay outside the gene matches. From germline, CDR1 is SGHRS and CDR2 YFSETQ. The CDR3 totals 14 residues. The CDR3 DNA reads TGCGCCAGCCACGATAGGGGGCGTGACACTGAAGCTTTCTTT. Translating gives CASHDRGRDTEAFF.

V and J are TRBV11-2 and TRBJ2-1; 12 bases are shared with TRBD2. The CDR3 is 17 residues long. The V gene's germline CDR1 is SGHAT and CDR2 FQNNGV. Trimming took 3 bases from V and 8 from J; bases not matched to a gene: 11. Here the CDR3 reads CASSFTETSGRSHEQFF. CDR3 nucleotide sequence: TGTGCCAGCAGCTTTACCGAGACTAGCGGGAGATCCCATGAGCAGTTCTTC.

This clone was observed a few times. V is TRBV5-8 and J is TRBJ2-2; 10 bases are a match to TRBD2. This CDR3 contains 18 residues. V trimming: 1 base; J trimming: 4 bases; junction bases outside the gene matches: 10. Germline values: CDR1 SGHTS, CDR2 YDEGEE. The CDR3: CASSLLRLASGGTGELFF. The DNA of the CDR3 is TGTGCCAGCAGCTTGCTTCGATTGGCTAGCGGGGGCACCGGGGAGCTGTTTTTT.

The chain carries TRBV18 and TRBJ1-2; no clear D. The CDR3 totals 16 residues. Trimming cost V 1 base and J 0 bases, with 12 bases left between them. CDR1 is KGHSH and CDR2 is LQKENI in the germline V gene. Written as DNA, the CDR3 is TGTGCCAGCTCACCACGGTCCACAGCCACTAACTATGGCTACACCTTC. Translation gives CASSPRSTATNYGYTF.

This clone was detected only once. This chain uses TRBV27 with TRBJ1-2, with TRBD1 matching over 7 bases. The V gene end was trimmed by 0 bases and the J gene end by 0 bases; junction bases not matched to a gene: 7. Germline lookup yields CDR1 MNHEY and CDR2 SMNVEV (reference sequence). The CDR3 length is 17 residues. CDR3 amino acids: CASSLSKGQGANYGYTF. CDR3 bases: TGTGCCAGCAGTTTATCGAAGGGCCAGGGGGCTAACTATGGCTACACCTTC.

The gene calls are TRBV27 and TRBJ1-1; weak D call: TRBD1 (6 bases). Germline CDR1 and CDR2: MNHEY and SMNVEV (reference sequence). The CDR3 runs to 15 residues. V lost 8 bases and J lost 0, with 16 bases in between. The CDR3 bases are TGTGCCAGCCGGACAGCCCACGACATGAACACTGAAGCTTTCTTT. Amino acid sequence: CASRTAHDMNTEAFF.

The chain links TRBV27 to TRBJ2-1; D possibly corresponds to TRBD2 (7 bases). V dropped 1 base and J dropped 10 bases, with 20 bases sitting between them. The length of the CDR3 is 16 residues. Germline lookup yields CDR1 MNHEY and CDR2 SMNVEV (reference sequence). The CDR3 reads CASSLWTAGPAREQFF. CDR3 nucleotides: TGTGCCAGCAGTTTATGGACAGCGGGGCCAGCACGGGAGCAGTTCTTC.

The J gene is TRBJ2-7, the V gene TRBV7-2, with 8 bases fitting TRBD2. The CDR3 contains 14 residues. V dropped 5 bases and J dropped 2; count of bases not matched to a gene: 5. CDR1 is SGHTA, CDR2 FQGNSA, per germline. CDR3 region: CASSPSGSPYEQYF. The CDR3 nucleotides read TGTGCCAGCAGCCCCAGCGGGAGCCCCTACGAGCAGTACTTC.

The genes are TRBV5-1 and TRBJ2-2; TRBD2 matches 8 bases. J lost 6 bases, V lost 3 bases, and 4 bases had no gene match. From germline, CDR1 is SGHRS and CDR2 YFSETQ. CDR3 size: 14 residues. CDR3 region: CASSSGGEAGELFF. The CDR3 DNA is TGCGCCAGCAGCTCCGGGGGGGAGGCCGGGGAGCTGTTTTTT.

V usage is TRBV27 and J usage is TRBJ1-2; D possibly corresponds to TRBD1 (5 bases). The germline gives CDR1 MNHEY, CDR2 SMNVEV (reference sequence). With 3 bases removed from V and 4 bases from J, the gap between germline ends came to 9 bases. This CDR3 has 13 amino acids. The CDR3 DNA follows: TGTGCCAGCAGTTTTGGGAGGGGCTATGGCTACACCTTC. Its translation is CASSFGRGYGYTF.

V usage is TRBV9 and J usage is TRBJ1-2; 7 nucleotides match TRBD1. CDR1 SGDLS and CDR2 YYNGEE come from the germline V gene. The CDR3 length is 13 residues. The V segment lost 0 bases and the J segment 8 bases; nucleotides outside the gene matches: 4. The CDR3 DNA reads as TGTGCCAGCAGCGTAGTCGAAGGGGGCGGCTACACCTTC. This gives the protein CASSVVEGGGYTF.

This chain links TRBV11-2 with TRBJ2-7; 8 bases agree with TRBD1. Trimming took 3 bases from V and 7 from J; bases not matched to a gene: 5. The CDR3 sequence is 13 residues long. In germline, CDR1 is SGHAT, CDR2 FQNNGV. The CDR3 loop reads CASSFGQGREQYV. In DNA form, the CDR3 reads TGTGCCAGCAGCTTTGGACAGGGAAGGGAGCAGTACGTC.